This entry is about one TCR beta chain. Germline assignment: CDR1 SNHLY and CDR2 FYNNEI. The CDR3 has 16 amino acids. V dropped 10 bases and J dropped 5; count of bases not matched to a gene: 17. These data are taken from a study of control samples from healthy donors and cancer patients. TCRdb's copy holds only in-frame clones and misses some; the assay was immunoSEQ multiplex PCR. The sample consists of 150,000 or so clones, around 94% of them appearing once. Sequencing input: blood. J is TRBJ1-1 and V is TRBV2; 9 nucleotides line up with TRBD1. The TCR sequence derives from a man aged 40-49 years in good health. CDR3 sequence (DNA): TGTGCCACCCAACTCCGGGACAGGGACGTTTCGACTGAAGCTTTCTTT. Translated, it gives CATQLRDRDVSTEAFF. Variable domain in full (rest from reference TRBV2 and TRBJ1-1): EPEVTQTPSHQVTQMGQEVILRCVPISNHLYFYWYRQILGQKVEFLVSFYNNEISEKSEIFDDQFSVERPDGSNFTLKIRSTKLEDSAMYFCATQLRDRDVSTEAFFGQGTRLTVV.